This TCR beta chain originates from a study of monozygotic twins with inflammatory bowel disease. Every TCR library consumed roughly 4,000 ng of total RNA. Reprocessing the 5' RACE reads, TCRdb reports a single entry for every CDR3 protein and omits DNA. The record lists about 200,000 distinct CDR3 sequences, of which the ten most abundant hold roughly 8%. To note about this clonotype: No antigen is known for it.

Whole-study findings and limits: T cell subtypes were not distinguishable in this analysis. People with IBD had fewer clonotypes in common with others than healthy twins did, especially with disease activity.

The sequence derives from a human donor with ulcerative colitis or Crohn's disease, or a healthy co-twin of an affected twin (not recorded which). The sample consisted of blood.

The CDR3 region is CASRATANTEAFF. The V call is TRBV25-1, the J call TRBJ1-1. Per the germline V gene, CDR1 is MGHDK and CDR2 is SYGVNS. This CDR3 region has 13 residues. Full variable domain (missing parts from reference TRBV25-1 and TRBJ1-1): EADIYQTPRYLVIGTGKKITLECSQTMGHDKMYWYQQDPGMELHLIHYSYGVNSTEKGDLSSESTVSRIRTEHFPLTLESARPSHTSQYLCASRATANTEAFFGQGTRLTVV.